This T cell receptor beta chain was captured in a study of Graves' ophthalmopathy and Graves' hyperthyroidism. Study observations and caveats: Separation of ophthalmopathy from stable hyperthyroidism was achieved by a 13-signature model, at roughly 90% sensitivity and approximately 84% specificity. Both a roughly 70% sensitivity and a 72.22% specificity characterized the model's predictions of ophthalmopathy progression. Most thyroid-expanded clonotypes exceeding 0.001 frequency were also found in blood.

From fresh peripheral blood, around 11 ml in volume, the PBMCs were obtained. This clonotype has at least ten counts. Its antigen is not known. TCR beta CDR3 regions were amplified from RNA transcripts. RT-PCR in the first round used HTBI primers; a second-round multiplex PCR followed. TCRdb independently ran MiXCR on the multiplex PCR reads; one entry per CDR3 protein. Found here are about 400,000 distinct CDR3 sequences, 20% to 25% of them singletons; the top ten hold roughly 3%. V dropped 1 base and J dropped 5 bases, with 17 bases sitting between them. Germline V gives CDR1 DFQATT, CDR2 SNEGSKA (reference sequence). This CDR3 comprises 15 residues.

Input material: peripheral blood. The chain employs TRBV20-1 and TRBJ2-5; TRBD1 or TRBD2 may be the D gene (6 bases each). The sequence came from a woman aged 18-30 years with stable Graves' hyperthyroidism. The CDR3 here is CSARAGADPGETQYF. The CDR3 coding sequence is TGCAGTGCTAGAGCGGGGGCCGACCCGGGGGAGACCCAGTACTTC.